This is a list of T cell receptor beta chains from one sample in a study of cytomegalovirus exposure and HLA in healthy donors. Some clones are missing from TCRdb's copy, which holds only in-frame ones; the method was immunoSEQ multiplex PCR. The sample carries about 120,000 clones, 80% recorded once. Sequenced input: PBMCs. These receptor sequences come from a female donor in good health and CMV-seropositive. The CDR3 runs from the conserved cysteine through the conserved F or W. Fields, in order: clone size, D gene, V gene, J gene, CDR3 DNA, CDR3 protein. A D gene is named only where the DNA matches it firmly. Where a row states a size, it is once, few, many or the class of an expanded clone; other rows omit it.

size: -
D: -
V: TRBV18
J: TRBJ2-5
DNA: TGTGCCAGCTCACTCAGAACCCAAGAGACCCAGTACTTC
CDR3: CASSLRTQETQYF

size: -
D: -
V: TRBV7-9
J: TRBJ1-1
DNA: TGTGCCAGCAGCAGCCACAGGGTTTCGAACACTGAAGCTTTCTTT
CDR3: CASSSHRVSNTEAFF

size: -
D: TRBD1
V: TRBV7-6
J: TRBJ2-7
DNA: TGTGCCAGCAGCTCACGACAGGGGGGGTACGAGCAGTACTTC
CDR3: CASSSRQGGYEQYF

size: -
D: -
V: TRBV27
J: TRBJ1-6
DNA: TGTGCCAGCAGTTCACAGACGGGAGCCCTCCACTTT
CDR3: CASSSQTGALHF

size: -
D: TRBD1
V: TRBV5-1
J: TRBJ1-2
DNA: TGCGCCAGCAGCTGGGGACAGGCTGGCTACACCTTC
CDR3: CASSWGQAGYTF

size: few
D: TRBD1
V: TRBV7-9
J: TRBJ2-7
DNA: TGTGCCAGCAGCTTCGGGACAGGGAAGTACGAGCAGTACTTC
CDR3: CASSFGTGKYEQYF

size: -
D: -
V: TRBV28
J: TRBJ1-6
DNA: TGTGCCAGCAGTTTAGGTACAGGATTCTCCTATAATTCACCCCTCCACTTT
CDR3: CASSLGTGFSYNSPLHF

size: -
D: -
V: TRBV30
J: TRBJ1-6
DNA: TGTGCCGGCACGGGACAATTGAATTCACCCCTCCACTTT
CDR3: CAGTGQLNSPLHF

size: -
D: TRBD1
V: TRBV27
J: TRBJ1-2
DNA: TGTGCCAGCAGTTTATCGACCGGACAGGGGTACGACAACTATGGCTACACCTTC
CDR3: CASSLSTGQGYDNYGYTF

size: -
D: -
V: TRBV5-1
J: TRBJ2-4
DNA: TGCGCCAGCAGCTTGGGCGGGGACCTAGCCAAAAACATTCAGTACTTC
CDR3: CASSLGGDLAKNIQYF

size: -
D: -
V: TRBV7-9
J: TRBJ2-4
DNA: TGTGCCAGCAGCCCCGACAGCATCCTAGCCAAAAACATTCAGTACTTC
CDR3: CASSPDSILAKNIQYF

size: -
D: TRBD1
V: TRBV5-1
J: TRBJ1-2
DNA: TGCGCCAGCAGTTTAAATTCGGACAGGGGCTTGGATGGCTACACCTTC
CDR3: CASSLNSDRGLDGYTF

size: -
D: TRBD1
V: TRBV5-1
J: TRBJ2-2
DNA: TGCGCCAGCAGCTTCCCAGGGGGCACCGGGGAGCTGTTTTTT
CDR3: CASSFPGGTGELFF

size: -
D: -
V: TRBV2
J: TRBJ2-7
DNA: TGTGCCAGCAGTCCTTCCTACGAGCAGTACTTC
CDR3: CASSPSYEQYF

size: -
D: -
V: TRBV9
J: TRBJ1-3
DNA: TGTGCCAGCAGCGTGAACAGTTTATCCAGTGGAAACACCATATATTTT
CDR3: CASSVNSLSSGNTIYF

size: few
D: TRBD1
V: TRBV9
J: TRBJ1-2
DNA: TGTGCCAGCAGCGTAGACTCGGGAGGGGACAGGGCCCTCGATGTTCGAAGTGGCTACACCTTC
CDR3: CASSVDSGGDRALDVRSGYTF

size: few
D: TRBD1
V: TRBV30
J: TRBJ1-6
DNA: TGTGCCTGGAGACAGGGGTGGAATTCACCCCTCCACTTT
CDR3: CAWRQGWNSPLHF

size: -
D: TRBD1
V: TRBV4-3
J: TRBJ2-7
DNA: TGCGCCAGCAGCCAAGGCGCGACAGGGTCCTACGAGCAGTACTTC
CDR3: CASSQGATGSYEQYF

size: -
D: TRBD1
V: TRBV15
J: TRBJ1-5
DNA: TGTGCCACCAGGACAGGGGTGAATCAGCCCCAGCATTTT
CDR3: CATRTGVNQPQHF

size: -
D: -
V: TRBV25-1
J: TRBJ1-5
DNA: TGTGCCAGCAGTGACGGGGGGACATCGGATCAGCCCCAGCATTTT
CDR3: CASSDGGTSDQPQHF

size: -
D: TRBD2
V: TRBV5-1
J: TRBJ2-1
DNA: TGCGCCAGCAGCACCTCTAGCGGCCTTTCCTACAATGAGCAGTTCTTC
CDR3: CASSTSSGLSYNEQFF

size: -
D: -
V: TRBV18
J: TRBJ1-1
DNA: TGTGCCAGCTCACTCGACAGGTTGAACACTGAAGCTTTCTTT
CDR3: CASSLDRLNTEAFF

size: few
D: TRBD2
V: TRBV5-4
J: TRBJ2-7
DNA: TGTGCCAGCAGCTTTGGCCAGCGGGACCACGGGTACGAGCAGTACTTC
CDR3: CASSFGQRDHGYEQYF

size: -
D: -
V: TRBV4-3
J: TRBJ2-1
DNA: TGCGCCAGCAGCCCCCTCGGCTCCTACAATGAGCAGTTCTTC
CDR3: CASSPLGSYNEQFF

size: -
D: -
V: TRBV6-5
J: TRBJ1-1
DNA: TGTGCCAGCAGTTATTCCGGAGGGGTGGGGAAAGCTTTCTTT
CDR3: CASSYSGGVGKAFF

size: -
D: -
V: TRBV2
J: TRBJ2-1
DNA: TGTGCCAGCATTCGGACAGTCGGGGATGAGCAGTTCTTC
CDR3: CASIRTVGDEQFF

size: -
D: -
V: TRBV30
J: TRBJ1-6
DNA: TGTGCCTGGACCGGGAGCTCCTATAATTCACCCCTCCACTTT
CDR3: CAWTGSSYNSPLHF

size: -
D: -
V: TRBV1
J: TRBJ1-1
DNA: TGCACCAGCAGCCAAGTCCGACGGTTGGACAATATGAACACTGAAGCTTTCTTT
CDR3: CTSSQVRRLDNMNTEAFF

size: -
D: TRBD2
V: TRBV7-8
J: TRBJ2-3
DNA: TGTGCCAGCAGCCCGCGACTAGCGGGGGTGGGGGATACGCAGTATTTT
CDR3: CASSPRLAGVGDTQYF

size: -
D: TRBD1
V: TRBV6-1
J: TRBJ2-1
DNA: TGTGCCAGCTGGGACAGGGCCCCAGGGGTAGAGGAGCAGTTCTTC
CDR3: CASWDRAPGVEEQFF

size: -
D: -
V: TRBV4-1
J: TRBJ2-1
DNA: TGCGCCAGCAGCCAAACGGGTCAGGGGGGTCTATACAATGAGCAGTTCTTC
CDR3: CASSQTGQGGLYNEQFF

size: -
D: -
V: TRBV7-9
J: TRBJ1-2
DNA: TGTGCCAGCAGCTTACCATCCGGGAGTCTCTATGGCTACACCTTC
CDR3: CASSLPSGSLYGYTF

size: -
D: TRBD2
V: TRBV19
J: TRBJ2-1
DNA: TGTGCCAGTACGGAGCGCGGGGGGAATGAGCAGTTCTTC
CDR3: CASTERGGNEQFF

size: -
D: TRBD1
V: TRBV5-4
J: TRBJ1-1
DNA: TGTGCCAGCAGACCTCAGGGGGCTGAGACTGAAGCTTTCTTT
CDR3: CASRPQGAETEAFF

size: -
D: -
V: TRBV7-3
J: TRBJ1-3
DNA: TGTGCCAGCAGCTTGGACAACGGAAACACCATATATTTT
CDR3: CASSLDNGNTIYF

size: -
D: TRBD1
V: TRBV6-6
J: TRBJ1-2
DNA: TGTGCCAGCAACGATGGGACAGTGGCCCTAGGGAATGGCTACACCTTC
CDR3: CASNDGTVALGNGYTF

size: -
D: -
V: TRBV7-9
J: TRBJ2-6
DNA: TGTGCCAGCAGCGCGGCCGGGATATTCCCCTCTGGGGCCAACGTCCTGACTTTC
CDR3: CASSAAGIFPSGANVLTF

size: -
D: -
V: TRBV5-6
J: TRBJ2-7
DNA: TGTGCCAGCAGCTTGCTAGGGACTGGAGGCTACGAGCAGTACTTC
CDR3: CASSLLGTGGYEQYF

size: few
D: TRBD1
V: TRBV10-3
J: TRBJ2-5
DNA: TGTGCCATCAGGAGAGGGGGGACAGGCTGGGAGACCCAGTACTTC
CDR3: CAIRRGGTGWETQYF

size: once
D: -
V: TRBV30
J: TRBJ1-3
DNA: TGTGCCTGGAGTGTGCTAAGCTCTGGAAACACCATATATTTT
CDR3: CAWSVLSSGNTIYF

size: -
D: TRBD1
V: TRBV7-2
J: TRBJ2-1
DNA: TGTGCCAGCAGCTCCGACAGGGGTTTAGTGGATGAGCAGTTCTTC
CDR3: CASSSDRGLVDEQFF

size: once
D: -
V: TRBV29-1
J: TRBJ1-2
DNA: TGCAGCGTTGAAGAGCAAGAGGGACTCGATGGCTACACCTTC
CDR3: CSVEEQEGLDGYTF

size: -
D: -
V: TRBV5-6
J: TRBJ2-1
DNA: TGTGCCAGCAGACCAGTGGGGCGGGGCGATGAGCAGTTCTTC
CDR3: CASRPVGRGDEQFF

size: -
D: -
V: TRBV28
J: TRBJ1-1
DNA: TGTGCCAGTACAGTATTCCTCGGGAAGAACACTGAAGCTTTCTTT
CDR3: CASTVFLGKNTEAFF

size: -
D: TRBD1
V: TRBV6-5
J: TRBJ1-3
DNA: TGTGCCAGCAGTCCCTCAGGGGGGAACACCATATATTTT
CDR3: CASSPSGGNTIYF

size: -
D: TRBD1
V: TRBV6-1
J: TRBJ1-5
DNA: TGTGCCACCCGACAGGGGATGGATCAGCCCCAGCATTTT
CDR3: CATRQGMDQPQHF

size: once
D: TRBD2
V: TRBV2
J: TRBJ2-5
DNA: TGTGCCAGCAGGGGGGGAGGGGAGACCCAGTACTTC
CDR3: CASRGGGETQYF

size: few
D: -
V: TRBV6-6
J: TRBJ1-1
DNA: TGTGCCAGCAGTTACGGGCCGAACACTGAAGCTTTCTTT
CDR3: CASSYGPNTEAFF

size: -
D: -
V: TRBV7-7
J: TRBJ2-3
DNA: TGTGCTAGCAGCCCGCAGGGTCCCGATACGCAGTATTTT
CDR3: CASSPQGPDTQYF

size: -
D: -
V: TRBV5-8
J: TRBJ2-5
DNA: TGTGCCAGCAGCGACCCGTACGGGGAGCAGTACTTC
CDR3: CASSDPYGEQYF

size: -
D: TRBD1
V: TRBV11-1
J: TRBJ2-7
DNA: TGTGCCAGCAGCCGTTCCGGGACAGGGGCCTTCGAGCAGTACTTC
CDR3: CASSRSGTGAFEQYF

size: once
D: -
V: TRBV7-3
J: TRBJ2-3
DNA: TGTGCCAGCAGCTTAACGGCTCACACAGATACGCAGTATTTT
CDR3: CASSLTAHTDTQYF

size: few
D: TRBD1
V: TRBV7-9
J: TRBJ1-4
DNA: TGTGCCAGCAGCAATCGACAGGGGGGTGAAAAACTGTTTTTT
CDR3: CASSNRQGGEKLFF

size: -
D: -
V: TRBV7-8
J: TRBJ2-7
DNA: TGTGCCAGCAGCCCCTATTCCGCGAATACCTACGAGCAGTACTTC
CDR3: CASSPYSANTYEQYF

size: -
D: -
V: TRBV5-4
J: TRBJ1-6
DNA: TGTGCCAGCAGCTTTAATAGGGGTGGTTCACCCCTCCACTTT
CDR3: CASSFNRGGSPLHF

size: -
D: -
V: TRBV27
J: TRBJ2-3
DNA: TGTGCCAGCAGTTTTATGGACTCCCAAGATACGCAGTATTTT
CDR3: CASSFMDSQDTQYF

size: -
D: -
V: TRBV6-6
J: TRBJ2-1
DNA: TGTGCCAGCACGAGGGATTCCTACAATGAGCAGTTCTTC
CDR3: CASTRDSYNEQFF

size: -
D: -
V: TRBV6-5
J: TRBJ2-5
DNA: TGTGCCAGCAGTTACGATGGGGGGGAGACCCAGTACTTC
CDR3: CASSYDGGETQYF